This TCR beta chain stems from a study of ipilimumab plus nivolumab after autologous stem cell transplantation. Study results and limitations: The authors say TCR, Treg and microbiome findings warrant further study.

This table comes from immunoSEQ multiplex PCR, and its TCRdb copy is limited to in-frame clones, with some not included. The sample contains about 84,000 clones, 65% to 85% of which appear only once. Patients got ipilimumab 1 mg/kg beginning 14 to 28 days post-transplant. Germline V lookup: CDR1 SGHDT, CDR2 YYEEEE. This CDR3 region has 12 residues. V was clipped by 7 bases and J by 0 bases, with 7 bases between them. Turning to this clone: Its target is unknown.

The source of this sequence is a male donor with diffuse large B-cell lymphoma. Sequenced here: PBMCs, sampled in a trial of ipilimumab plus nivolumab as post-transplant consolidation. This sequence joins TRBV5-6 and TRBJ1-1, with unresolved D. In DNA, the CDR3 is TGTGCCAGCGTGGGAATGAACACTGAAGCTTTCTTT. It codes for CASVGMNTEAFF.